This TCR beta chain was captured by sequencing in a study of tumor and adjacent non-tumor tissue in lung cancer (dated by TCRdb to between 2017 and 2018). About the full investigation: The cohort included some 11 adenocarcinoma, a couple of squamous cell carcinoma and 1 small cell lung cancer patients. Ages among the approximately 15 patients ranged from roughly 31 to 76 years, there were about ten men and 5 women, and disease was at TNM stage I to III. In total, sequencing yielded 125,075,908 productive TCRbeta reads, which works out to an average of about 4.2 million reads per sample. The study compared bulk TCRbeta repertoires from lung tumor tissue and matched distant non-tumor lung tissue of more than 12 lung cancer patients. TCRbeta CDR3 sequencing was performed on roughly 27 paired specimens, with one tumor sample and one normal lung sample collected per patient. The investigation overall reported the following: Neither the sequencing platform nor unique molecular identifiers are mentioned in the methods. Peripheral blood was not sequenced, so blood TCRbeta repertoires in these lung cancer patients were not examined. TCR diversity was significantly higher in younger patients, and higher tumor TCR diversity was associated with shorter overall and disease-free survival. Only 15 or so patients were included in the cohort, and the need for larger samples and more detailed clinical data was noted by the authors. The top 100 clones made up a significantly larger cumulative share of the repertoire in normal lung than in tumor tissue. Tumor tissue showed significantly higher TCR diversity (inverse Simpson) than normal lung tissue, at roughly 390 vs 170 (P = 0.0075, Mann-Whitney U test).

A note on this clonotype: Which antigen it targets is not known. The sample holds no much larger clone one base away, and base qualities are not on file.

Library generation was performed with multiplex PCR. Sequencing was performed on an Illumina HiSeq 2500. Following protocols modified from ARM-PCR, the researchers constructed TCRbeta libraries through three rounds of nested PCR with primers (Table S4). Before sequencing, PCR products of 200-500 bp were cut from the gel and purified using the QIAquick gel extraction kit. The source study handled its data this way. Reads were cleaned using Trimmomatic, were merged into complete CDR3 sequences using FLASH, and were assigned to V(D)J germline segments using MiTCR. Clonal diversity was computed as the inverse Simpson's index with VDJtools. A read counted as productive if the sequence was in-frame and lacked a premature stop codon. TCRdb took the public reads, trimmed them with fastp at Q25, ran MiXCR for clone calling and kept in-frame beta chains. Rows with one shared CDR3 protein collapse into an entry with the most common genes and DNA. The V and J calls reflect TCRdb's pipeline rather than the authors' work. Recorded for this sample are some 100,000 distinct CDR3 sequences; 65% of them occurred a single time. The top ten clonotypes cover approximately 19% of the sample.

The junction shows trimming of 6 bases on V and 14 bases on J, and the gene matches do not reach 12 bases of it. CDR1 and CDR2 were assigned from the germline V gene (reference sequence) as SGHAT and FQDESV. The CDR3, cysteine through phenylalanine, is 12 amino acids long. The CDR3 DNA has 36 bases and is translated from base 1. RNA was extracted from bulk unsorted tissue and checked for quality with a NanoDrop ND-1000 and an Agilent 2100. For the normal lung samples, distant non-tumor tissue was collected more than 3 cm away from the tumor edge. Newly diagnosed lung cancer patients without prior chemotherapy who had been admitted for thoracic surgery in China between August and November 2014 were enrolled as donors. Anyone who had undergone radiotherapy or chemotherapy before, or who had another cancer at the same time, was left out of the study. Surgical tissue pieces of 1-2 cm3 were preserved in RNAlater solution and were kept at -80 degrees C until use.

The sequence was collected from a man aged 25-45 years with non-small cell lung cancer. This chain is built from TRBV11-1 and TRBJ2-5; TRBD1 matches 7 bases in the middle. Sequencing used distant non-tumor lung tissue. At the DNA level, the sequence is TGTGCCAGCAGTTTCGACAGGGAGACTCACTACTTC. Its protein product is CASSFDRETHYF.